Presented here are 18 T cell receptor beta chains from one specimen sequenced in a study of PD-1 blockade in classical Hodgkin lymphoma. Repertoires were generated with immunoSEQ multiplex PCR, while TCRdb's copy carries only in-frame clones and drops some. The data contain 24,000 or so clones, about 90% of them seen just once; the ten biggest clones take up about 0.54%. Regarding time point: newly diagnosed, previously untreated cHL patient sample. Isolation of CD4+ T cells from thawed PBMCs was performed by magnetic negative selection. Material: CD4+ T cells from blood. The receptors were sampled from a human donor with classical Hodgkin lymphoma.

The chain recombines TRBV29-1 with TRBJ2-2, with D tentatively TRBD1 (8 bases). The CDR3 runs to 14 residues. Germline CDR1 is SQVTM and CDR2 is ANQGSEA. Trimming pared 6 bases from V and 3 bases from J, leaving 14 bases between. The CDR3 nucleotides read TGCAGCGTCGGACAGGGAGGGCACACCGGGGAGCTGTTTTTT. Translation: CSVGQGGHTGELFF.

This chain joins TRBV4-3 and TRBJ1-2, with D uncertain. Trimming removed 0 bases at V and 3 bases at J, with 14 bases between. Looked up from germline, CDR1 is LGHNA and CDR2 is YSLEER. This CDR3 region has 16 residues. The CDR3 region is CASSQDRVRGYYGYTF. CDR3 DNA sequence: TGCGCCAGCAGCCAAGATCGCGTCAGAGGGTACTATGGCTACACCTTC.

In its sample, this clone was seen once. This sequence joins TRBV5-1 and TRBJ2-1, with D maybe TRBD2 (6 bases). CDR1 is SGHRS, CDR2 YFSETQ, per germline. V lost 4 bases and J 7 bases, leaving 12 bases between the germline ends. The CDR3 has 13 amino acids. CDR3 sequence: CASSPGTLNEQFF. For the CDR3, the DNA is TGCGCCAGCAGCCCCGGGACTCTGAATGAGCAGTTCTTC.

As DNA, the CDR3 is TGTGCCAGCAGTTTATGGGCTCGTGAGCAGTTCTTC. This gives the protein CASSLWAREQFF. The chain joins TRBV28 to TRBJ2-1; D is uncertain. V lost 0 bases and J lost 9, with 6 bases in between. Looked up from germline, CDR1 is MDHEN and CDR2 is SYDVKM. This CDR3 comprises 12 residues.

This chain joins TRBV6-5 and TRBJ1-1; D call uncertain. V was shortened by 6 bases and J by 1 base, with 9 bases between the two germline ends. CDR1 MNHEY and CDR2 SVGAGI come from the germline V gene. This CDR3 spans 13 amino acids. CDR3 sequence (DNA): TGTGCCAGCAGCACCACAGAGAACACTGAAGCTTTCTTT. This sequence encodes CASSTTENTEAFF.

This sequence joins TRBV7-9 and TRBJ1-3; no clear D gene. Looked up from germline, CDR1 is SEHNR and CDR2 is FQNEAQ (reference sequence). The CDR3 sequence is 18 residues long. Between the trimmed V and J ends, which lost 5 bases and 2 bases, there was a span of 22 bases. CDR3 nucleotides: TGTGCCAGCAGCACAACTTCTGGCAGTCACCTGACTGGAAACACCATATATTTT. Translated, it gives CASSTTSGSHLTGNTIYF.

This chain links TRBV5-1 with TRBJ2-6, with 9 positions matching TRBD1. With V trimmed by 0 bases and J by 2 bases, 6 bases remained unmatched. The germline V gene encodes CDR1 SGHRS and CDR2 YFSETQ. The CDR3 length is 18 residues. The CDR3 region has the DNA TGCGCCAGCAGCTTGGCAGGGACAGGGTCGCCTGGGGCCAACGTCCTGACTTTC. It specifies CASSLAGTGSPGANVLTF.

The chain has TRBV2 and TRBJ2-7; TRBD1 aligns across 10 bases. The CDR3 spans 16 residues. Germline V gene lookup returns CDR1 SNHLY and CDR2 FYNNEI. The V gene end was trimmed by 3 bases and the J gene end by 1 base; junction bases not matched to a gene: 6. The CDR3 loop reads CASSDYGTGASYEQYF. In nucleotides, the CDR3 is TGTGCCAGCAGTGACTACGGGACAGGGGCTTCCTACGAGCAGTACTTC.

The genes are TRBV18 and TRBJ1-1; D is possibly TRBD1 (6 bases). Germline-derived CDR1 and CDR2 are KGHSH and LQKENI. Trimming stripped 5 bases from V and 3 bases from J, with 13 bases between. There are 14 residues in the CDR3. CDR3 bases: TGTGCCAGCTCAACCGGGGGGCTAGACACTGAAGCTTTCTTT. Residues: CASSTGGLDTEAFF.

The V and J genes are TRBV7-9 and TRBJ2-7; D unresolved. Per germline, CDR1 SEHNR and CDR2 FQNEAQ (reference sequence). This CDR3 is built from 13 residues. Trimming removed 1 base from V and 2 bases from J, with 6 bases in between. In nucleotides, the CDR3 is TGTGCCAGCAGCTTAGACGTCGCCTACGAGCAGTACTTC. The encoded protein is CASSLDVAYEQYF.

V gene TRBV19 combines with J gene TRBJ2-7, with TRBD1 identical over 9 bases. Germline values: CDR1 LNHDA, CDR2 SQIVND (reference sequence). With V trimmed by 7 bases and J by 4 bases, 5 bases remained unmatched. This CDR3 has 13 amino acids. CDR3 DNA sequence: TGTGCCAGTATCGACAGGGGGGGATACGAGCAGTACTTC. This codes for CASIDRGGYEQYF. Using reference TRBV19 and TRBJ2-7 for the parts outside the CDR3, the full variable domain is DGGITQSPKYLFRKEGQNVTLSCEQNLNHDAMYWYRQDPGQGLRLIYYSQIVNDFQKGDIAEGYSVSREKKESFPLTVTSAQKNPTAFYLCASIDRGGYEQYFGPGTRLTVT.

The chain uses TRBV28 and TRBJ2-7; 13 nucleotides line up with TRBD2. The CDR3 contains 19 residues. Trimming cost V 7 bases and J 3 bases; bases outside gene matches: 18. The germline V gene encodes CDR1 MDHEN and CDR2 SYDVKM. The CDR3 loop reads CASTAWGRLAGGFRYEQYF. CDR3 DNA: TGTGCCAGCACCGCGTGGGGGCGACTAGCGGGGGGCTTTCGCTACGAGCAGTACTTC.

J is TRBJ2-2 and V is TRBV5-5; 10 bases fit TRBD1. From germline, CDR1 is SGHKS and CDR2 YYEKEE (reference sequence). With 3 bases clipped from V and 3 bases from J, the junction kept 2 bases outside the gene matches. CDR3 length: 15 amino acids. The CDR3 loop reads CASSWGTGDTGELFF. The CDR3 DNA sequence: TGTGCCAGCAGCTGGGGGACAGGGGACACCGGGGAGCTGTTTTTT.

The chain has TRBV10-3 and TRBJ2-7; 9 nucleotides line up with TRBD2. The CDR3 is 15 amino acids. Trimming cost V 5 bases and J 3 bases; bases outside gene matches: 8. The germline V gene has CDR1 ENHRY and CDR2 SYGVKD. The CDR3 sequence is CAISTLGSGGYEQYF. The CDR3 DNA is TGTGCCATCAGTACTTTGGGTAGCGGGGGCTACGAGCAGTACTTC.

The chain recombines TRBV6-1 with TRBJ2-1; maybe TRBD1 (6 bases). V lost 2 bases to trimming and J lost 1 base, with 9 bases between them. Looked up from germline, CDR1 is MNHNS and CDR2 is SASEGT. This CDR3 is 15 amino acids long. CDR3 nucleotides: TGTGCCAGCAGTGAATACAGGGATTCCTACAATGAGCAGTTCTTC. Protein product: CASSEYRDSYNEQFF.

The rearrangement links TRBV30 to TRBJ2-3, with a possible D match to TRBD2 (6 bases). CDR1 and CDR2 (germline): GTSNPN, SVGIG (reference sequence). This CDR3 is 14 amino acids long. Trimming took off 0 bases at V and 6 bases at J, with 13 bases between the two ends. The CDR3 here is CAWSVGGGSDTQYF. The CDR3 nucleotides are TGTGCCTGGAGTGTTGGTGGGGGGTCGGATACGCAGTATTTT.

This rearrangement joins TRBV10-3 to TRBJ1-6; possibly TRBD1 for D (5 bases). Trimming removed 7 bases at V and 7 bases at J, with 11 bases between. CDR1 and CDR2 (germline): ENHRY, SYGVKD. CDR3 length equals 13 residues. The CDR3: CAITRTTNSPLHF. The DNA for the CDR3 is TGTGCCATCACAAGGACAACCAATTCACCCCTCCACTTT.

The rearrangement uses TRBV7-2 and TRBJ2-6; D remains ambiguous. This CDR3 has 15 amino acids. Germline V gene lookup returns CDR1 SGHTA and CDR2 FQGNSA. V was trimmed by 6 bases and J by 0 bases, leaving 9 bases between them. DNA for the CDR3: TGTGCCAGCAGGTTACAGATCTCTGGGGCCAACGTCCTGACTTTC. Translated, it gives CASRLQISGANVLTF.